The T cell receptor (beta chain) under discussion was sequenced for a study of blood T cell repertoires in COVID-19. As for the study in general: The United States, Italy and Spain provided the acute and convalescent COVID-19 samples. The analysed material was cDNA or gDNA that came from T cells, B-cell-depleted T cells, or PBMCs.

The germline CDR1 and CDR2 sequences are KGHSH and LQKENI. Trimming removed 4 bases from V and 7 bases from J; junction bases left unmatched: 10. This CDR3 region has 15 residues. Source study methods: Amplification of reference gene primers provided the estimated nucleated cell counts. Libraries were prepared by immunoSEQ multiplex PCR; TCRdb keeps only in-frame clonotypes and omits some of them. D and trimming come from the DNA, and the V and J calls and clone size come from that table. This sample has roughly 180,000 clones, with 65% to 85% found just once. This TCR came from a man aged 55 to 70 with active or convalescent COVID-19. The J gene is TRBJ1-3, the V gene TRBV18, with 7 bases that match TRBD1. Material: peripheral blood. CDR3 bases: TGTGCCAGCTCACTCGCGGCACAGGGGACGAACACCATATATTTT. This translates into CASSLAAQGTNTIYF.